These 19 T cell receptor beta chains were all obtained from the same sample, sequenced in a study of shared clonotypes between healthy human individuals. Method: immunoSEQ multiplex PCR; TCRdb's copy keeps in-frame clones and lacks some. The sample carries about 2.4 million clones, roughly nine tenths recorded once. Specimen: naive CD4+ T cells sorted from blood. Specified subset: CD45RA+ positively selected. The receptor source for this set is a man between 18 and 35 years old in good health.

The chain links TRBV5-8 to TRBJ2-3; TRBD2 agrees at 7 bases. This CDR3 is 15 amino acids long. Trimming at V came to 2 bases and at J to 4 bases, leaving 7 bases not matched to a gene. CDR1 is SGHTS, CDR2 YDEGEE, per germline. The CDR3 region is CASSFGRQGADTQYF. The CDR3 DNA reads as TGTGCCAGCAGCTTCGGGAGGCAGGGTGCAGATACGCAGTATTTT.

This clone was found once. J is TRBJ1-3 and V is TRBV7-9, with D possibly TRBD1 on 6 matching bases. V lost 5 bases and J 0 bases, leaving 17 bases between the germline ends. Germline V gene data show CDR1 as SEHNR and CDR2 as FQNEAQ (reference sequence). This CDR3 region has 17 residues. In DNA form, the CDR3 reads TGTGCCAGCAGCCCACCACTTTGGACAGTCTCTGGAAACACCATATATTTT. This gives the protein CASSPPLWTVSGNTIYF.

This clone was seen a single time. V and J are TRBV10-3 and TRBJ1-3, with D perhaps matching TRBD1 (5 bases). V gave up 4 bases and J gave up 0 bases, with 16 bases separating them. This CDR3 is 17 amino acids long. Germline V gives CDR1 ENHRY, CDR2 SYGVKD. The chain's CDR3 is CAISGGWQESSGNTIYF. Here the CDR3 DNA reads TGTGCCATCAGTGGGGGGTGGCAGGAGAGCTCTGGAAACACCATATATTTT.

The chain is built from TRBV20-1 and TRBJ2-5; D is possibly TRBD1 (6 bases). The germline V gene encodes CDR1 DFQATT and CDR2 SNEGSKA (reference sequence). This CDR3 is built from 11 residues. Trimming took off 8 bases at V and 3 bases at J, with 10 bases between the two ends. The CDR3 reads CSSRGKETQYF. The CDR3 nucleotides are TGCAGTTCCAGGGGTAAAGAGACCCAGTACTTC.

The V call is TRBV11-2, the J call TRBJ1-3; D uncertain. With 5 bases removed from V and 9 bases from J, the gap between germline ends came to 8 bases. There are 11 residues in the CDR3. CDR1 and CDR2 from the germline V gene are SGHAT and FQNNGV. The CDR3: CASSTSPTIYF. The CDR3 DNA reads as TGTGCCAGCAGCACCTCCCCCACCATATATTTT.

The V and J genes are TRBV5-1 and TRBJ2-7; possibly TRBD1 for D (6 bases). Per the germline V gene, CDR1 is SGHRS and CDR2 is YFSETQ. The V end was cut by 6 bases, the J end by 3 bases, with 10 bases between. The CDR3 covers 12 residues. The CDR3 coding sequence is TGCGCCAGCAACAGGGACAACTACGAGCAGTACTTC. This translates into CASNRDNYEQYF.

A note on this clone: Distinct nucleotide sequences in the sample also encode this CDR3. This chain joins TRBV28 and TRBJ1-5; no firm D call. The CDR3 extends over 14 amino acids. The germline V gene encodes CDR1 MDHEN and CDR2 SYDVKM. Trimming removed 2 bases at V and 4 bases at J, with 9 bases between. CDR3 amino acids: CASSLAGLNQPQHF. The CDR3 nucleotides are TGTGCCAGCAGTTTAGCCGGGCTTAATCAGCCCCAGCATTTT.

The chain links TRBV6-1 to TRBJ2-5, with D maybe TRBD2 (6 bases). The CDR3 is made up of 16 amino acids. V shed 3 bases and J shed 3 bases, with 17 bases lying between them. Germline V lookup: CDR1 MNHNS, CDR2 SASEGT. CDR3 nucleotide sequence: TGTGCCAGCAGTGACCCTTCCGACGGAGGGAAAGAGACCCAGTACTTC. Residues: CASSDPSDGGKETQYF.

This clone was counted a few times. The rearrangement links TRBV6-5 to TRBJ1-1, with unresolved D. V dropped 2 bases and J dropped 9 bases, with 13 bases sitting between them. Germline loops: CDR1 MNHEY, CDR2 SVGAGI. The CDR3 sequence is 13 residues long. CDR3 residues: CASSYGWEVKAFF. The CDR3 DNA reads TGTGCCAGCAGTTACGGGTGGGAGGTTAAAGCTTTCTTT.

This chain joins TRBV10-3 and TRBJ1-6, with D maybe TRBD1 (5 bases). Deletions cut 7 bases from V and 6 bases from J, with 13 bases between. This CDR3 has 14 amino acids. Per the germline V gene, CDR1 is ENHRY and CDR2 is SYGVKD. In nucleotides, the CDR3 is TGTGCCATCACTTCCGACAGCTCTAATTCACCCCTCCACTTT. Its protein is CAITSDSSNSPLHF.

This sequence joins TRBV12-5 and TRBJ2-7, with 7 bases lining up with TRBD2. V dropped 4 bases and J dropped 2; count of bases not matched to a gene: 11. The CDR3 sequence is 16 residues long. Germline values: CDR1 LGHNT, CDR2 FRNRAP. The CDR3 protein is CASGWGRLAPPYEQYF. CDR3 bases: TGTGCTAGTGGTTGGGGGAGACTAGCTCCCCCCTACGAGCAGTACTTC.

This sequence joins TRBV15 and TRBJ1-3; D is perhaps TRBD1 (6 bases). V was pared by 0 bases and J by 3 bases, with 18 bases between. The CDR3 has 18 residues. Germline V CDR1 and CDR2: LNHNV, YYDKDF (reference sequence). The CDR3: CATSRDSAGVLGGNTIYF. As DNA, the CDR3 is TGTGCCACCAGCAGAGATTCAGCAGGGGTTCTCGGTGGAAACACCATATATTTT.

V usage is TRBV9 and J usage is TRBJ1-1; perhaps TRBD1 as D (5 bases). The germline V gene encodes CDR1 SGDLS and CDR2 YYNGEE. V lost 0 bases to trimming and J lost 4 bases, with 10 bases between them. This CDR3 region has 14 residues. The CDR3 bases are TGTGCCAGCAGCGTAGTGCCGGGACCCACTGAAGCTTTCTTT. As protein: CASSVVPGPTEAFF.

This chain connects TRBV6-5 to TRBJ1-2, with D unclear. Trimming left V 0 bases short and J 4 bases short, with 12 bases between. The CDR3 is 15 residues long. Germline CDR1 is MNHEY and CDR2 is SVGAGI. CDR3 amino acids: CASSYSREALYGYTF. In nucleotides, the CDR3 is TGTGCCAGCAGTTACTCTAGGGAGGCCCTCTATGGCTACACCTTC.

V is TRBV7-2 and J is TRBJ1-1; D is unresolved. The CDR3 sequence is 15 residues long. Germline values: CDR1 SGHTA, CDR2 FQGNSA. The V end lost 5 bases, the J end lost 1 base, and 14 bases lay between the germline ends. CDR3 amino acids: CASSLLLGGNTEAFF. Here the CDR3 DNA reads TGTGCCAGCAGCCTACTCCTGGGTGGGAACACTGAAGCTTTCTTT.

This chain joins TRBV19 and TRBJ2-3, with D perhaps TRBD2 (6 bases). This CDR3 comprises 16 residues. Trimming stripped 5 bases from V and 3 bases from J, with 18 bases between. The germline gives CDR1 LNHDA, CDR2 SQIVND (reference sequence). The CDR3 sequence is CASSLPGTAGTDTQYF. The CDR3 DNA reads TGTGCCAGTAGTCTCCCCGGGACGGCGGGGACAGATACGCAGTATTTT.

The chain employs TRBV19 and TRBJ1-5; D may be TRBD1 (6 bases). The germline V gene has CDR1 LNHDA and CDR2 SQIVND (reference sequence). V was trimmed by 4 bases and J by 0 bases, leaving 13 bases between them. This CDR3 has 16 residues. Here the CDR3 DNA reads TGTGCCAGTAGTACTACAGGGATATATAGCAATCAGCCCCAGCATTTT. Its protein is CASSTTGIYSNQPQHF.

The chain joins TRBV2 to TRBJ1-1; D gene uncertain. The CDR3 has 12 amino acids. Trimming took off 5 bases at V and 4 bases at J, with 8 bases between the two ends. Germline CDR1 is SNHLY and CDR2 is FYNNEI. The CDR3 DNA is TGTGCCAGCAGTACAACGGGCACTGAAGCTTTCTTT. This sequence encodes CASSTTGTEAFF.

The chain couples TRBV19 to TRBJ1-2; D not certain. Between the trimmed V and J ends, which lost 1 base and 6 bases, there was a span of 18 bases. The germline V gene has CDR1 LNHDA and CDR2 SQIVND (reference sequence). This CDR3 is built from 16 residues. CDR3 residues: CASSIGRLRATDGYTF. In DNA, the CDR3 is TGTGCCAGTAGTATAGGACGCTTGAGGGCTACTGATGGCTACACCTTC.